These 13 T cell receptor beta chains originate from one sample sequenced in a study of regulatory T cells in long-lasting Graves disease (dated by TCRdb to the early 2020s). Receptor libraries were prepared by multiplex PCR. The sequencing machine was an Illumina HiSeq 4000. To build TCR beta libraries, CDR3 regions were amplified by Arm-PCR using iRepertoire HTBI primers. TCRdb's own reprocessing of the public reads used fastp at Q25 and MiXCR and kept productive beta chains. Rows with one shared CDR3 protein collapse into an entry with the most common genes and DNA. Within this sample are 250,000 to 300,000 distinct CDR3 sequences, with about 17% of them counted one time only. Jointly, the top ten make up 12% to 15% of the sample. The time point label on this specimen signifies: newly diagnosed GD, antithyroid drugs for less than 3 months. For both TCR sequencing and RNA sequencing, RNA was extracted from PBMCs using TRIzol.

The sample also formed part of further work on T cells in Graves' hyperthyroidism and ophthalmopathy.

Material: peripheral blood mononuclear cells (PBMCs), obtained at new diagnosis, from a patient treated with antithyroid drugs. The source of these receptors is a woman in her 30s with Graves disease. Donor details come from another sample of the same person, matched by shared clones.

The rearrangement joins TRBV20-1 to TRBJ1-2, with D unresolved. In germline, CDR1 is DFQATT, CDR2 SNEGSKA (reference sequence). Trimming pared 3 bases from V and 4 bases from J, leaving 15 bases between. There are 14 residues in the CDR3. CDR3 protein: CSASSRREIYGYTF. DNA for the CDR3: TGCAGTGCTAGTTCCCGGAGGGAAATCTATGGCTACACCTTC.

This clonotype came up many times. A read error may produce the germline difference seen at one junction end. CDR3 bases: TGCGCCAGCAGTGAGTCGGGAGAGACCCAGTACTTC. Protein product: CASSESGETQYF. This chain links TRBV6-2 or TRBV6-3 with TRBJ2-5; no clear D gene. Germline CDR1 is MNHEY and CDR2 is SVGEGT. CDR3 length equals 12 residues.

In regard to this clonotype: It is likely a read error: a sequence one base away is far more abundant. This rearrangement joins TRBV6-6 to TRBJ1-1; no clear D gene. This CDR3 has 13 residues. Germline assignment: CDR1 MNHNY and CDR2 SVGAGI (reference sequence). The CDR3 region has the DNA TGTGCCGGCAGTTACTCGATAGGCTCCGGAGCTTTCTTT. Its protein is CAGSYSIGSGAFF.

This clonotype was recorded at least ten times. V is TRBV6-1 and J is TRBJ1-2; 7 bases line up with TRBD1. This CDR3 spans 13 amino acids. Trimming cost V 5 bases and J 7 bases; bases outside gene matches: 7. Germline CDR1 and CDR2: MNHNS and SASEGT. CDR3 in amino acids: CASSNSPGGGYTF. CDR3 bases: TGTGCCAGCAGTAATAGCCCAGGGGGTGGCTACACCTTC.

This clonotype was observed a handful of times. V is TRBV4-1 and J is TRBJ1-2; 9 nucleotides align to TRBD1. Unmatched junction bases numbered 7, after V lost 4 bases and J lost 4 bases. The CDR3 sequence is 15 residues long. The germline V gene has CDR1 MGHRA and CDR2 YSYEKL. CDR3 nucleotide sequence: TGCGCCAGCAGCCCTGAGGGACAGGGCGGCTATGGCTACACCTTC. Encoded protein: CASSPEGQGGYGYTF.

The chain recombines TRBV2 with TRBJ1-5; TRBD1 aligns across 7 bases. CDR3 length: 15 amino acids. Trimming removed 7 bases from V and 0 bases from J; junction bases left unmatched: 6. The germline V gene encodes CDR1 SNHLY and CDR2 FYNNEI. CDR3 sequence reads: CASMPGTASNQPQHF. In DNA form, the CDR3 reads TGTGCCAGCATGCCTGGGACAGCTAGCAATCAGCCCCAGCATTTT.

Comment on this clonotype: Given a much more abundant clone one base away, this may be a read error. The rearrangement links TRBV7-3 to TRBJ2-5, with 11 bases lining up with TRBD2. The CDR3 is made up of 15 amino acids. Per the germline V gene, CDR1 is SGHTA and CDR2 is FQGTGA. Germline trimming cut 5 bases from V and 11 bases from J; bases unmatched to any gene: 13. DNA of the CDR3: TGTGCCAGCAGCCCGGTAGCGGGGGGGATCAATGAGCAGTACTTC. Amino acids: CASSPVAGGINEQYF. The variable domain in full, with the rest retrieved from reference TRBV7-3 and TRBJ2-5, is GAGVSQTPSNKVTEKGKYVELRCDPISGHTALYWYRQSLGQGPEFLIYFQGTGAADDSGLPNDRFFAVRPEGSVSTLKIQRTERGDSAVYLCASSPVAGGINEQYFGPGTRLLVL.

This sequence joins TRBV28 and TRBJ2-1; 7 positions agree with TRBD1. The CDR3 covers 16 residues. Trimming cost V 5 bases and J 0 bases; bases outside gene matches: 7. The germline CDR1 and CDR2 sequences are MDHEN and SYDVKM. The CDR3 spells CASSPGQASSYNEQFF. For the CDR3, the DNA is TGTGCCAGCAGTCCCGGACAGGCGAGCTCCTACAATGAGCAGTTCTTC. The entire variable domain, with the rest obtained from reference TRBV28 and TRBJ2-1, is as follows: DVKVTQSSRYLVKRTGEKVFLECVQDMDHENMFWYRQDPGLGLRLIYFSYDVKMKEKGDIPEGYSVSREKKERFSLILESASTNQTSMYLCASSPGQASSYNEQFFGPGTRLTVL.

A word on this clonotype: Since a much larger clone is just one base distant, this may be a read error. The chain carries TRBV10-3 and TRBJ1-6, with a weak D call TRBD1 (5 bases). The CDR3 covers 14 residues. V gave up 2 bases and J gave up 5 bases, with 7 bases separating them. From germline, CDR1 is ENHRY and CDR2 SYGVKD. For the CDR3, the DNA is TGTGCCATCAGTGAGAGACAGAATAATTCACCCCTCCACTTT. Amino acids: CAISERQNNSPLHF.

With regard to this clonotype: Since a far larger clone is one base different, this is likely a read error. J is TRBJ1-1 and V is TRBV3-1, with D perhaps TRBD1 (5 bases). CDR3 size: 15 residues. The germline V gene has CDR1 LGHDT and CDR2 YNNKEL (reference sequence). The CDR3 DNA reads as TGTGCCAGCAGCTTGGGCAGGGATCACCGCACTGAAGCTCTCTTT. Translating gives CASSLGRDHRTEALF.

Many counts were recorded for this clonotype. V and J are TRBV29-1 and TRBJ2-1; no definite D call. This CDR3 has 11 residues. With 3 bases removed from V and 9 bases from J, the gap between germline ends came to 9 bases. Germline CDR1 reads SQVTM; CDR2 reads ANQGSEA. CDR3 in amino acids: CSVDEGPEQFF. The CDR3 DNA reads TGCAGCGTTGACGAAGGGCCTGAGCAGTTCTTC.

At least ten counts were recorded for this clonotype. This chain connects TRBV3-1 to TRBJ2-1; D is perhaps TRBD1 (6 bases). CDR3 size: 16 residues. V lost 1 base, J lost 0 bases, and 10 bases lay in between. Per the germline V gene, CDR1 is LGHDT and CDR2 is YNNKEL (reference sequence). The CDR3 coding sequence is TGTGCCAGCAGCCAAGTTGGGGGCCGCTCCTACAATGAGCAGTTCTTC. As protein: CASSQVGGRSYNEQFF.

This clonotype has just a few counts. J is TRBJ1-2 and V is TRBV4-2, with a weak D call TRBD1 (5 bases). Per the germline V gene, CDR1 is LGHNA and CDR2 is YNFKEQ. This CDR3 contains 15 residues. V lost 0 bases to trimming and J lost 4 bases, with 12 bases between them. The CDR3 region has the DNA TGTGCCAGCAGCCAAGATCCGCAGGGAGTCTATGGCTACACCTTC. Residues: CASSQDPQGVYGYTF.